The T cell receptor beta chain described here comes from a study of beta chain features in type 1 diabetes. Study results and caveats: When Type 1 diabetes patients were examined, their TCRB CDR3s proved moderately but significantly shorter in all four CD4+ subsets. A definitive answer on HLA type influencing TCRB rearrangement was not reached here.

All of the isolated RNA was reverse transcribed, so expressed TCRB transcripts were sequenced. TCRdb keeps only in-frame clones here, not all; method: immunoSEQ multiplex PCR. The sample shows around 650,000 clones, around 12% of them seen only once. The germline V gene has CDR1 SGHTA and CDR2 FQGNSA. The CDR3 totals 17 residues. Trimming stripped 0 bases from V and 6 bases from J, with 15 bases between. All sorted populations exceeded 98% purity. This clone was counted a few times. The antigen remains undetermined. The J gene is TRBJ1-6, the V gene TRBV7-2; D not resolved. The sequencing sample was made of naive CD4+ T cells from blood. The sequence was collected from a man aged 30-40 years with type 1 diabetes. CDR3: CASSLALQQSLNSPLHF. CDR3 DNA sequence: TGTGCCAGCAGCTTAGCCCTCCAACAGTCCCTTAATTCACCCCTCCACTTT.